This TCR beta chain was captured in a study of CD8+ T cells in alopecia areata. Study as a whole: Each day, treated patients took oral tofacitinib twice, at 5 to 10 mg per dose. Study-wide results and limits: Patients shared TCRs less clearly than mice did, possibly owing to HLA. Sequence data from scalp samples additionally include resident alphabeta T cells of normal skin. Lesional scalp displayed greater clonality than normal scalp, most notably in alopecia totalis/universalis.

V lost 6 bases and J lost 6, with 20 bases in between. The CDR3 sequence is 15 residues long. Germline lookup yields CDR1 MGHDK and CDR2 SYGVNS. Note on this clone: No antigen is known for it.

Extraction and reverse transcription of RNA yielded cDNA as the sequencing template. Produced via immunoSEQ multiplex PCR; TCRdb's table is partial and in-frame only. Among about 170,000 clones, 67% were seen once, and the ten largest hold approximately 10%. This sequence joins TRBV25-1 and TRBJ1-1, with unresolved D. The specimen was CD8+ T cells sorted from blood, collected at week 0. The TCR sequence derives from a human donor with alopecia areata. The CDR3 is CASSPPGEGWAEAFF. DNA for the CDR3: TGTGCCAGCAGCCCACCTGGGGAGGGTTGGGCTGAAGCTTTCTTT.